This is a list of T cell receptor beta chains from one sample in a study of CD4 and CD8 cells across lung adenocarcinoma regions. TCRdb independently ran MiXCR on the PCR reads; one entry per CDR3 protein. The sample holds about 9,600 distinct CDR3 sequences, about half seen once. Sequencing used CD4+ T cells from the margin of a lung tumor. The receptors were gathered from a male donor with lung adenocarcinoma. The CD4 and CD8 labels of this study may be unreliable. The conserved cysteine and the conserved F or W are not part of the CDR3 here. The size entry is marked missing in some rows and otherwise reads once, few, many or a size class.

>TRBV5-1|many
ASSSMDGGWETQY
>TRBV7-2|.
ASSPGQGYNSPLH
>TRBV7-6|.
ASSLGVEETQY
>TRBV6-1|.
ASRSGRALGTQY
>TRBV6-1|.
ASQPMTGGRNEQF
>TRBV6-1|few
ASSESSGGRGLSGGSYEQY
>TRBV27|many
ASSFQGTQY
>TRBV6-1|.
ASSETSGGQNMQY
>TRBV6-1|.
AGSGGRDPDTQY
>TRBV4-1|.
ASSQEAANLYNEQF
>TRBV7-2|.
ASSLGDRAVGYEQY
>TRBV24-1|medium-sized
ATSEQGRETQY
>TRBV7-2|many
ASSFDTGELF
>TRBV6-1|.
ASRMAGGSDTQY
>TRBV25-1|.
ASSAAIGGRERDTQY
>TRBV6-1|medium-sized
ASSDTSGADTQY
>TRBV20-1|many
SAMPGLGYQETQY
>TRBV6-1|medium-sized
ASSQQGLSYGYT
>TRBV10-2|.
ASSRGGVDTGELF
>TRBV4-1|many
ASSQDSQGLGEQY
>TRBV6-4|.
ASSVPSQGSKDTQY
>TRBV6-4|.
ASSLTAASGGWGTETQY
>TRBV6-1|medium-sized
ASSEGGTSEKLF
>TRBV27|.
ASSFLTATDTQY
>TRBV6-1|.
ASSIQGPWSNELS